This T cell receptor beta chain was obtained from a study of cytomegalovirus exposure and HLA in healthy donors. Trimming shortened V by 2 bases and J by 7 bases, and 15 bases separated the two germline ends. Germline V gene data show CDR1 as SNHLY and CDR2 as FYNNEI. This CDR3 has 15 amino acids. PCR involved 60 Vbeta and 13 Jbeta primers. Profiled with immunoSEQ multiplex PCR; TCRdb holds only in-frame clones, not every one. This table holds around 130,000 clones, about 80% found once. V usage is TRBV2 and J usage is TRBJ1-5, with a possible D match to TRBD1 (6 bases). The sequence derives from a man aged 30 to 45 in good health and CMV-seronegative. Source material: PBMCs. In nucleotides, the CDR3 is TGTGCCAGCAGTGAAATGGGGGGGGCTCGGCAGCCCCAGCATTTT. Translated: CASSEMGGARQPQHF. Full variable domain (remainder filled in from reference TRBV2 and TRBJ1-5): EPEVTQTPSHQVTQMGQEVILRCVPISNHLYFYWYRQILGQKVEFLVSFYNNEISEKSEIFDDQFSVERPDGSNFTLKIRSTKLEDSAMYFCASSEMGGARQPQHFGDGTRLSIL.